This T cell receptor beta chain derives from a study of blood T cell repertoires in COVID-19 (dated by TCRdb to the early 2020s). For the study in its entirety: Samples from collaborators originated in the United States, Italy and Spain and spanned both the acute and convalescent phases of COVID-19. A de-identified subject ID, COVID-19 status, age in years and sex were almost always included in the sample metadata. The material from the prospective study consisted of cDNA or gDNA derived from T cells, B-cell-depleted T cells, or PBMCs. The dataset comprised deeply sampled blood TCRbeta repertoires from subjects exposed to, actively infected with, or recovered from COVID-19. Where available, HLA class I and class II types were taken from metadata supplied by the sample provider and were not determined by assay-based typing. The repertoires were made available in a free public database intended to serve as a resource for research on the immune response to SARS-CoV-2. Samples were obtained from the ongoing ImmuneRACE study (first 160 participants) and from about 1,300 subjects provided by 6 global collaborators.

Collaborating institutions collected whole blood in K2EDTA tubes following their own protocols. For TCRbeta analysis, collaborators shipped samples as frozen whole blood, isolated PBMCs, or DNA extracted from either of those sample types. CDR1 and CDR2 are drawn from the germline V gene (reference sequence): PRHDT, FYEKMQ. V trim: 5 bases; J trim: 5 bases; unmatched bases: 8. CDR3 length: 16 amino acids, cysteine to phenylalanine. This entry keeps only the CDR3 DNA: 48 bases, framed from base 1. A single count supports this clone. What antigen it recognizes has not been identified. No clone much larger than this one lies a single base away; base qualities are absent. General conclusions and limits of the study: Clinical and demographic metadata were provided uncurated, with the amount varying by source and participant.

TCRbeta CDR3 regions were amplified from genomic DNA using the immunoSEQ Assay, a bias-controlled multiplex PCR. Processing in the source paper ran as follows. Within the assay, amplification of reference gene primers was used to estimate how many nucleated cells each sample contained. Sequence reads were collapsed and filtered to measure the absolute abundance of every unique TCRbeta CDR3 rearrangement. For each sample, productive Simpson clonality was calculated by taking the square root of Simpson's diversity index across productive rearrangements. TCRdb provides this immuneACCESS table in a form limited to in-frame rearrangements. Some clones are lacking; in checked studies, under half of them reflect an unresolved V gene, and why the rest are absent is not known. For V, J and clone size, that table is used; D and trimming come from the DNA. This sample comprises some 200,000 clones, 85% to 90% of them detected only once. The top ten constitute 5% to 6.5% of the sample.

The chain was built from TRBV13 and TRBJ2-1; 11 of the junction bases match TRBD2. This TCR was sampled from a man aged 40-49 years with active or convalescent COVID-19. Sequencing was done on a sample of peripheral blood. The sequenced DNA is TGTGCCAGCAGCCCGTTAGCGGGAGGGCCCCACAATGAGCAGTTCTTC. This sequence encodes CASSPLAGGPHNEQFF.